This T cell receptor beta chain was obtained from a study of blood T cell repertoires in COVID-19. The wider study: Acute and convalescent COVID-19 specimens originated in the United States, Italy and Spain. In each case, the material was cDNA or gDNA derived from T cells, B-cell-depleted T cells, or PBMCs.

Seattle patient enrollment occurred during active infection, with longitudinal follow-up thereafter. Trimming removed 0 bases from V and 0 bases from J, with 7 bases in between. This CDR3 is built from 15 residues. Germline V gene lookup returns CDR1 SGHKS and CDR2 YYEKEE (reference sequence). Authors' data handling: Researchers report that nucleated cell counts were estimated from reference gene primer amplification. TCRdb keeps only in-frame clones here, not all; method: immunoSEQ multiplex PCR. V, J and clone size derive from that table, while D and trimming were established from the DNA sequence. This sample carries tens of thousands of clones, around 85% of them seen once, and the ten largest clones take 15% to 20%.

This TCR derives from a middle-aged man with COVID-19, enrolled during active disease. What was sequenced was peripheral blood. The genes are TRBV5-5 and TRBJ1-5, with D unresolved. The CDR3 DNA reads as TGTGCCAGCAGCTTGGGCATCTATAGCAATCAGCCCCAGCATTTT. Protein sequence: CASSLGIYSNQPQHF.